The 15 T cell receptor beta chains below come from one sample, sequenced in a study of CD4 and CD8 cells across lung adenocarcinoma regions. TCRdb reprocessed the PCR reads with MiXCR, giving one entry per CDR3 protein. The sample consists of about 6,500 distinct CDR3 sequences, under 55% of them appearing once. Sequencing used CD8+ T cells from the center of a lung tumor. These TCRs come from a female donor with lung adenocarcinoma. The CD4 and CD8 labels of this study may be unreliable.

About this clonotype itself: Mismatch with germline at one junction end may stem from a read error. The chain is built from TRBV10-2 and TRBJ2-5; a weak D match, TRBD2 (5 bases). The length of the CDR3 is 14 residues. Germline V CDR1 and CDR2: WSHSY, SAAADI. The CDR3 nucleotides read TGTGCGGGCAACGAGCGGATCGGCCAAGATACCCAGTACTTT. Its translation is CAGNERIGQDTQYF.

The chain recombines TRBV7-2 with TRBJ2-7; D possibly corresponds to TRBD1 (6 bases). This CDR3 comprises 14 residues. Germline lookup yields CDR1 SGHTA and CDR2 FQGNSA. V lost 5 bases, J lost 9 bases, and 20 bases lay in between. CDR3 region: CASSGGLDVDTQYF. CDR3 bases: TGTGCCAGCAGCGGGGGCCTAGACGTAGATACGCAGTACTTC.

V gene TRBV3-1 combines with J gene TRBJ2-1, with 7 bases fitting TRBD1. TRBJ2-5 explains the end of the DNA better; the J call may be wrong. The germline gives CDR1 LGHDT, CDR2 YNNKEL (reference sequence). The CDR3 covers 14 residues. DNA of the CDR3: TGTGCCAGCAGCCTTAGGGGGCGCACAGAGACCCAGTACTTC. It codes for CASSLRGRTETQYF.

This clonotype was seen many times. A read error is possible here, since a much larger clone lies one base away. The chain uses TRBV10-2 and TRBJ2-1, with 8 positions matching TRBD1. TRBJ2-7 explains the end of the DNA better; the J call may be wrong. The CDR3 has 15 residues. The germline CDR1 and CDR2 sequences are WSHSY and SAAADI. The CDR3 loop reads CASSGADRAYNEQYF. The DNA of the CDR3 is TGCGCCAGCAGTGGGGCGGACAGGGCCTACAATGAGCAGTACTTC.

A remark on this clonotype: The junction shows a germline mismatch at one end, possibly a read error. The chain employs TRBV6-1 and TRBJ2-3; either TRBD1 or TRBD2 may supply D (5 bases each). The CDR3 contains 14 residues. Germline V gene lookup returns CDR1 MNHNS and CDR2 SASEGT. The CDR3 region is CAGSLGPPTDTQYF. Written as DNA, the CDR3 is TGTGCGGGCAGCCTGGGACCGCCCACAGATACCCAGTATTTT.

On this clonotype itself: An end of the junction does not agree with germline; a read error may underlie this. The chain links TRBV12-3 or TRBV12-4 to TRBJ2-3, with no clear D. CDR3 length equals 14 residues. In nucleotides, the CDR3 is TGTGCCAGCACGGGTCTGTGGGCTGGAAACATGCAGTATTTC. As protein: CASTGLWAGNMQYF.

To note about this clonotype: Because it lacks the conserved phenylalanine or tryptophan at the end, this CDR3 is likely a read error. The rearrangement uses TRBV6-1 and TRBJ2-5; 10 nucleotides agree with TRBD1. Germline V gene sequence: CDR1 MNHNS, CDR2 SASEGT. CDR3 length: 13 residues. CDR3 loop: CASRQGAGASQYS. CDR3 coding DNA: TGTGCGAGCAGACAGGGGGCTGGAGCGTCCCAGTACTCG.

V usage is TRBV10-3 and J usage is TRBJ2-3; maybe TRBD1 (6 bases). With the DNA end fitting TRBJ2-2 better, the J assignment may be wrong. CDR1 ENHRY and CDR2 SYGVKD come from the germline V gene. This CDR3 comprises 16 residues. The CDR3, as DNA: TGTGCCATCAGGGGCCTAGAGGCTGTGAGCACAGGGACGCTGTTTTTT. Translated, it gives CAIRGLEAVSTGTLFF.

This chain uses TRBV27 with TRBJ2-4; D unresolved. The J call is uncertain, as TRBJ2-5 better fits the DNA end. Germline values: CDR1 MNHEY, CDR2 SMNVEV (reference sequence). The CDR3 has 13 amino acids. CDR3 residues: CASSPSVTETQYF. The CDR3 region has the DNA TGTGCCAGCAGTCCCTCTGTCACGGAGACCCAGTACTTC.

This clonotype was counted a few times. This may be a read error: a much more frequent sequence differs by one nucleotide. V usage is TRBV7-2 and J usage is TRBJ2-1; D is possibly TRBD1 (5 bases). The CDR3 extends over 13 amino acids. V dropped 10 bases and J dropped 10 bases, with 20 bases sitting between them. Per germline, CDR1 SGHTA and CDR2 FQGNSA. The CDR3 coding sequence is TGTGCCACCGCAGTGGACATCTCCTACGAGCAGTTCTTC. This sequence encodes CATAVDISYEQFF.

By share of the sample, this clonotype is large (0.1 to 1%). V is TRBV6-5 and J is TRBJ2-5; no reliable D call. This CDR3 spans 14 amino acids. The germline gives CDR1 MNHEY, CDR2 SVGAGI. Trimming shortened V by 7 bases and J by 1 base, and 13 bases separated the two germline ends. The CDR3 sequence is CASTSAQTQETQYF. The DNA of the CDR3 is TGTGCCAGCACTTCGGCACAGACCCAAGAGACCCAGTACTTC.

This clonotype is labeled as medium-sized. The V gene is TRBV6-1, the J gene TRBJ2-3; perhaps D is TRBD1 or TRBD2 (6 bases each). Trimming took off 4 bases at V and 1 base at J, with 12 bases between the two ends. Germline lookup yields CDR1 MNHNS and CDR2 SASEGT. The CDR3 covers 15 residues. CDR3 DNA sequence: TGTGCCAGCAGTGCTGACGGGGGCGGCACAGATACGCAGTATTTT. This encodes CASSADGGGTDTQYF.

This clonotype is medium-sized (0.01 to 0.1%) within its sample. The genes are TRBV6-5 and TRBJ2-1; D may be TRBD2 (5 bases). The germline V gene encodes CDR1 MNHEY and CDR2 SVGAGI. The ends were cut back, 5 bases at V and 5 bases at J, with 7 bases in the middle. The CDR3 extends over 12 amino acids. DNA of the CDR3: TGTGCCAGCAGTCCGACTAACAATGAGCAGTTCTTC. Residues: CASSPTNNEQFF.

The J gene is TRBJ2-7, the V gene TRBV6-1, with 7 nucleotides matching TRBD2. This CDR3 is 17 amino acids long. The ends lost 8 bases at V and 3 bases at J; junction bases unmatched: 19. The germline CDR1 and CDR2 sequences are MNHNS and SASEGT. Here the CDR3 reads CASRPRTGTKYYYEQYF. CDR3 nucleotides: TGTGCCAGCCGGCCGAGAACCGGGACTAAGTATTACTACGAGCAGTACTTC.

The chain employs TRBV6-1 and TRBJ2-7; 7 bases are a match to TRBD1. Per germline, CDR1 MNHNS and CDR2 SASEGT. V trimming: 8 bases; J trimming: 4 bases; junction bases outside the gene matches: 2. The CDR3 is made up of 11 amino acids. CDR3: CASQQGYEQYF. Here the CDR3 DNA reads TGTGCCAGCCAACAGGGGTACGAGCAGTACTTC.